Listed below are T cell receptor beta chains from one sample, sequenced in a study of memory CD4+ T cells and cytomegalovirus serostatus. The data were produced by immunoSEQ multiplex PCR, yet TCRdb's version contains in-frame clones alone and is incomplete. Of tens of thousands of clones in the sample, 70% to 80% were seen once. Sequencing was performed on memory CD4+ T cells from blood. Every receptor here comes from an adult in good health and CMV-seronegative. Both conserved end residues are part of each CDR3. A D gene is named only where the DNA matches it firmly. Part of the rows lack a size; the others show once, few, many or a class for expanded clones.

j_gene: TRBJ2-7; v_gene: TRBV28; abundance: -; d_gene: TRBD1; CDR3nt: TGTGCCAGCAGTTTGAAGGGGGCGAACTACGAGCAGTACTTC; CDR3aa: CASSLKGANYEQYF
j_gene: TRBJ2-3; v_gene: TRBV18; abundance: -; d_gene: -; CDR3nt: TGTGCCAGCTCACTTCGGACTGTAAGCGTGTCAGATACGCAGTATTTT; CDR3aa: CASSLRTVSVSDTQYF
j_gene: TRBJ2-5; v_gene: TRBV7-9; abundance: -; d_gene: TRBD2; CDR3nt: TGTGCCAGCAGCTTAGCCGTAGCGGGAGGTGGAGAGACCCAGTACTTC; CDR3aa: CASSLAVAGGGETQYF
j_gene: TRBJ1-2; v_gene: TRBV28; abundance: -; d_gene: -; CDR3nt: TGTGCCAGCAGTTTAGGCGGGGGGGGATCTAACTATGGCTACACCTTC; CDR3aa: CASSLGGGGSNYGYTF
j_gene: TRBJ1-5; v_gene: TRBV19; abundance: -; d_gene: -; CDR3nt: TGTGCCAGTACCCCCAGCAGAAATCAGCCCCAGCATTTT; CDR3aa: CASTPSRNQPQHF
j_gene: TRBJ1-4; v_gene: TRBV27; abundance: once; d_gene: -; CDR3nt: TGTGCCAGCAGGCCGCCAGGGGCCCTGAATGAAAAACTGTTTTTT; CDR3aa: CASRPPGALNEKLFF
j_gene: TRBJ1-1; v_gene: TRBV5-6; abundance: -; d_gene: TRBD1; CDR3nt: TGTGCCAGCAGCTGGTTAAGACAGGGCATGTATTCAACTGAAGCTTTCTTT; CDR3aa: CASSWLRQGMYSTEAFF
j_gene: TRBJ2-2; v_gene: TRBV5-4; abundance: once; d_gene: TRBD2; CDR3nt: TGTGCCAGCAGCCCAGGGACTAGCGGGAGGAACACCGGGGAGCTGTTTTTT; CDR3aa: CASSPGTSGRNTGELFF
j_gene: TRBJ2-7; v_gene: TRBV4-1; abundance: -; d_gene: TRBD2; CDR3nt: TGCGCCAGCAGCCAAGCGGGAGCGGGAGGGTTCTACGAGCAGTACTTC; CDR3aa: CASSQAGAGGFYEQYF
j_gene: TRBJ1-4; v_gene: TRBV4-1; abundance: -; d_gene: -; CDR3nt: TGCGCCAGCAGCCCCTGGGGGGGGCCGGGGGAAAAACTGTTTTTT; CDR3aa: CASSPWGGPGEKLFF
j_gene: TRBJ2-1; v_gene: TRBV7-7; abundance: -; d_gene: -; CDR3nt: TGTGCCAGCAGCCCGGGGAGTGGGCCGCAGTTCTTC; CDR3aa: CASSPGSGPQFF
j_gene: TRBJ2-2; v_gene: TRBV7-2; abundance: -; d_gene: -; CDR3nt: TGTGCCAGCAGCTTGGGGGGCTGGAACACCGGGGAGCTGTTTTTT; CDR3aa: CASSLGGWNTGELFF
j_gene: TRBJ2-3; v_gene: TRBV29-1; abundance: -; d_gene: -; CDR3nt: TGCAGCAGCAGGATCACAGATACGCAGTATTTT; CDR3aa: CSSRITDTQYF
j_gene: TRBJ2-3; v_gene: TRBV18; abundance: -; d_gene: TRBD2; CDR3nt: TGTGCCAGCTCATCCTCACTAGCGGGAATGGGCACAGATACGCAGTATTTT; CDR3aa: CASSSSLAGMGTDTQYF
j_gene: TRBJ2-7; v_gene: TRBV11-3; abundance: -; d_gene: -; CDR3nt: TGTGCCAGCAATGCTTACGAGCAGTACTTC; CDR3aa: CASNAYEQYF
j_gene: TRBJ2-5; v_gene: TRBV10-3; abundance: -; d_gene: TRBD2; CDR3nt: TGTGCCATCAGTGACCGGGGACTACAAGAGACCCAGTACTTC; CDR3aa: CAISDRGLQETQYF
j_gene: TRBJ2-7; v_gene: TRBV5-1; abundance: -; d_gene: -; CDR3nt: TGCGCCAGCAGCTTGGTGGCTAGCGTTGAGTCCTACGAGCAGTACTTC; CDR3aa: CASSLVASVESYEQYF
j_gene: TRBJ1-1; v_gene: TRBV7-2; abundance: -; d_gene: -; CDR3nt: TGTGCCAGCAGCTTTCCACAGGGCGGGAACACTGAAGCTTTCTTT; CDR3aa: CASSFPQGGNTEAFF
j_gene: TRBJ2-7; v_gene: TRBV5-8; abundance: -; d_gene: -; CDR3nt: TGTGCCAGCAGCTTATCCCCCACCGAGCAGTACTTC; CDR3aa: CASSLSPTEQYF
j_gene: TRBJ2-5; v_gene: TRBV2; abundance: few; d_gene: -; CDR3nt: TGTGCCAGCAGTGGGGGGGCGCGGGAGACCCAGTACTTC; CDR3aa: CASSGGARETQYF
j_gene: TRBJ2-6; v_gene: TRBV5-5; abundance: -; d_gene: -; CDR3nt: TGTGCCAGCAGCCCGGGCAGTGCTGGGGCCAACGTCCTGACTTTC; CDR3aa: CASSPGSAGANVLTF
j_gene: TRBJ2-1; v_gene: TRBV5-6; abundance: -; d_gene: -; CDR3nt: TGTGCCAGCAGCACCCGGGACGTCTCTTTCTTC; CDR3aa: CASSTRDVSFF
j_gene: TRBJ1-4; v_gene: TRBV6-5; abundance: -; d_gene: -; CDR3nt: TGTGCCAGCAGGCAGTGGGGGGAGAATGAAAAACTGTTTTTT; CDR3aa: CASRQWGENEKLFF
j_gene: TRBJ1-1; v_gene: TRBV7-2; abundance: -; d_gene: -; CDR3nt: TGTGCCAGCAGCTTAGAGCCTGGGAACACTGAAGCTTTCTTT; CDR3aa: CASSLEPGNTEAFF
j_gene: TRBJ1-2; v_gene: TRBV2; abundance: few; d_gene: -; CDR3nt: TGTGCCAGCAACCAGTATAACTATGGCTACACCTTC; CDR3aa: CASNQYNYGYTF
j_gene: TRBJ2-1; v_gene: TRBV13; abundance: few; d_gene: TRBD2; CDR3nt: TGTGCCAGTAATTCGGGACTAGCGGGAGGTGGGGGCTCCTACAATGAGCAGTTCTTC; CDR3aa: CASNSGLAGGGGSYNEQFF
j_gene: TRBJ2-5; v_gene: TRBV29-1; abundance: once; d_gene: -; CDR3nt: TGCAGCGTTAGTAGGGAGACCCAGTACTTC; CDR3aa: CSVSRETQYF
j_gene: TRBJ2-7; v_gene: TRBV19; abundance: -; d_gene: -; CDR3nt: TGTGCCAGTAGTAAGCAGGGCCAGACCTCCTACGAGCAGTACTTC; CDR3aa: CASSKQGQTSYEQYF
j_gene: TRBJ1-1; v_gene: TRBV19; abundance: few; d_gene: -; CDR3nt: TGTGCCAGTAGTGTCAGGGATTACGGTGAAGCTTTCTTT; CDR3aa: CASSVRDYGEAFF
j_gene: TRBJ1-1; v_gene: TRBV18; abundance: -; d_gene: -; CDR3nt: TGTGCCAGCTCACCTAGGAGCACTGAAGCTTTCTTT; CDR3aa: CASSPRSTEAFF
j_gene: TRBJ1-3; v_gene: TRBV7-9; abundance: -; d_gene: -; CDR3nt: TGTGCCAGCAGCTTCGGGGCCCAATTCTCTGGAAACACCATATATTTT; CDR3aa: CASSFGAQFSGNTIYF
j_gene: TRBJ1-6; v_gene: TRBV5-6; abundance: -; d_gene: -; CDR3nt: TGTGCCAGCAGCATCCGGGACGACTCACCCCTCCACTTT; CDR3aa: CASSIRDDSPLHF
j_gene: TRBJ2-1; v_gene: TRBV5-1; abundance: -; d_gene: -; CDR3nt: TGCGCCAGCAGCTTAGGCGGGGATTACAATGAGCAGTTCTTC; CDR3aa: CASSLGGDYNEQFF
j_gene: TRBJ2-7; v_gene: TRBV4-2; abundance: once; d_gene: -; CDR3nt: TGTGCCAGCAGCCAAGAACAGGGGGGGGTCGAGCAGTACTTC; CDR3aa: CASSQEQGGVEQYF
j_gene: TRBJ2-7; v_gene: TRBV29-1; abundance: -; d_gene: TRBD1; CDR3nt: TGCAGCGGAAGGGACAGTTCGCGCGAGCAGTACTTC; CDR3aa: CSGRDSSREQYF
j_gene: TRBJ2-1; v_gene: TRBV10-3; abundance: -; d_gene: TRBD2; CDR3nt: TGTGCCATCAGTGAGGCTATAGGGACTAGCGGGTTTGTTGAGCAGTTCTTC; CDR3aa: CAISEAIGTSGFVEQFF
j_gene: TRBJ2-7; v_gene: TRBV10-3; abundance: once; d_gene: -; CDR3nt: TGTGCCATCAGTTTCGCGGCCTCCTACGAGCAGTACTTC; CDR3aa: CAISFAASYEQYF
j_gene: TRBJ2-3; v_gene: TRBV7-3; abundance: -; d_gene: TRBD2; CDR3nt: TGTGCCAGCAGCTCCGCCGGGACTAGTGGGTCAGATACGCAGTATTTT; CDR3aa: CASSSAGTSGSDTQYF
j_gene: TRBJ1-3; v_gene: TRBV2; abundance: once; d_gene: -; CDR3nt: TGTGCCAGCAGTTATAGTGGAAACACCATATATTTT; CDR3aa: CASSYSGNTIYF
j_gene: TRBJ2-5; v_gene: TRBV6-5; abundance: -; d_gene: -; CDR3nt: TGTGCCAGCGGCAGGGGTGCCCCTCAAGAGACCCAGTACTTC; CDR3aa: CASGRGAPQETQYF
j_gene: TRBJ2-7; v_gene: TRBV30; abundance: -; d_gene: -; CDR3nt: TGTGCCTGGAGCGGAAATAGCATCAACGAGCAGTACTTC; CDR3aa: CAWSGNSINEQYF
j_gene: TRBJ1-4; v_gene: TRBV6-6; abundance: -; d_gene: TRBD1; CDR3nt: TGTGCCAGCAGCGGACAGGGAGCAACTAATGAAAAACTGTTTTTT; CDR3aa: CASSGQGATNEKLFF
j_gene: TRBJ1-1; v_gene: TRBV5-1; abundance: once; d_gene: TRBD1; CDR3nt: TGCGCCAGCAGCCGTGGGGACAGAATGGCTGAAGCTTTCTTT; CDR3aa: CASSRGDRMAEAFF
j_gene: TRBJ1-2; v_gene: TRBV5-5; abundance: -; d_gene: TRBD1; CDR3nt: TGTGCCAGCAGGCTACCGGGACAGAAATTTGGCTACACCTTC; CDR3aa: CASRLPGQKFGYTF
j_gene: TRBJ2-7; v_gene: TRBV14; abundance: once; d_gene: TRBD1; CDR3nt: TGTGCCAGCAGCCTTCAAGGACAGGGGGCCTACGAGCAGTACTTC; CDR3aa: CASSLQGQGAYEQYF
j_gene: TRBJ1-1; v_gene: TRBV19; abundance: -; d_gene: TRBD1; CDR3nt: TGTGCCAGTACTACAGGGGGCGGGGGTACTGAAGCTTTCTTT; CDR3aa: CASTTGGGGTEAFF
j_gene: TRBJ2-7; v_gene: TRBV5-6; abundance: -; d_gene: -; CDR3nt: TGTGCCAGCAGCATAGACTACGAGCAGTACTTC; CDR3aa: CASSIDYEQYF
j_gene: TRBJ2-3; v_gene: TRBV10-1; abundance: -; d_gene: -; CDR3nt: TGCGCCAGCAGTGATGCCTCCGATACGCAGTATTTT; CDR3aa: CASSDASDTQYF
j_gene: TRBJ1-1; v_gene: TRBV13; abundance: once; d_gene: TRBD1; CDR3nt: TGTGCCAGCAGCTTGAGGGGACAGTCGCCGAAGGAAGCTTTCTTT; CDR3aa: CASSLRGQSPKEAFF
j_gene: TRBJ1-2; v_gene: TRBV2; abundance: -; d_gene: TRBD1; CDR3nt: TGTGCCAGCAGTGAGCCAGGGGGTCAAGGCTATGGCTACACCTTC; CDR3aa: CASSEPGGQGYGYTF